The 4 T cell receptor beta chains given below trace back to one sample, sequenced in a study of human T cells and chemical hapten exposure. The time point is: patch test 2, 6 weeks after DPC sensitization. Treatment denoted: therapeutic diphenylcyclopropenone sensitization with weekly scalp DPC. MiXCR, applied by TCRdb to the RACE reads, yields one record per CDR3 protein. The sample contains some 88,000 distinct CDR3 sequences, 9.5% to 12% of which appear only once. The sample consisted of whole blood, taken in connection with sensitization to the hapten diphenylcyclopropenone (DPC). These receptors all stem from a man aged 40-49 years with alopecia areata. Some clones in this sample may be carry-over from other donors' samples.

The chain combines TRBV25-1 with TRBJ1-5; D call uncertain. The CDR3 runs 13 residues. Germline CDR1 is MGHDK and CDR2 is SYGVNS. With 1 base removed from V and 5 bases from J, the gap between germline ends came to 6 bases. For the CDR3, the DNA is TGTGCCAGCAGTGAATCCCGTGATCAGCCCCAGCATTTT. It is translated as CASSESRDQPQHF.

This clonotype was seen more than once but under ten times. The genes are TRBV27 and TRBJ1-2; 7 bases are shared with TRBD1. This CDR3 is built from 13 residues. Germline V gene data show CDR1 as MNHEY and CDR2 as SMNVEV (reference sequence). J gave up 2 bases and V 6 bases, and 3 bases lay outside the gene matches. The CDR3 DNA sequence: TGTGCCAGCAGCCCGGACAGGAACTATGGCTACACCTTC. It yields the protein CASSPDRNYGYTF.

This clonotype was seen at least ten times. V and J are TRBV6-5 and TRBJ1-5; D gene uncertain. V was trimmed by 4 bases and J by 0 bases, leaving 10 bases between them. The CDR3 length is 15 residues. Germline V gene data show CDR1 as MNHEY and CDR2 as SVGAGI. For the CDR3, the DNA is TGTGCCAGCAGTTCTCACGGGGTTAGCAATCAGCCCCAGCATTTT. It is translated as CASSSHGVSNQPQHF.

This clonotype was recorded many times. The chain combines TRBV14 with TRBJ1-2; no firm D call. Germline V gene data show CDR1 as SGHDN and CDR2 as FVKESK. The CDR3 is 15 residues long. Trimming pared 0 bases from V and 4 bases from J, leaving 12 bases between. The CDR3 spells CASSQDPAGSYGYTF. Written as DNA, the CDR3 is TGTGCCAGCAGCCAAGATCCAGCAGGTTCCTATGGCTACACCTTC.